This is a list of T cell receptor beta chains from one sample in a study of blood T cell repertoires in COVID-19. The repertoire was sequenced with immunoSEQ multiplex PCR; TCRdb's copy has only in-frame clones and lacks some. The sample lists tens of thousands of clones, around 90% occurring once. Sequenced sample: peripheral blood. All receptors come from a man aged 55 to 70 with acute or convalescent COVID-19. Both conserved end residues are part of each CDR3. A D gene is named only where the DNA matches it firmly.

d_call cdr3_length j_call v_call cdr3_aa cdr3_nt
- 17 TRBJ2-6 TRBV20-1 CSASRGGWASGANVLTF TGCAGTGCTAGTCGAGGAGGTTGGGCCTCTGGGGCCAACGTCCTGACTTTC
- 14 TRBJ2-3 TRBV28 CASSPLAGTDTQYF TGTGCCAGCAGTCCCCTGGCGGGCACAGATACGCAGTATTTT
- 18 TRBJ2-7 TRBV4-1 CASSLSPRRTMNSGEQYF TGCGCCAGCAGCCTATCACCCCGGAGGACTATGAATTCGGGTGAGCAGTACTTC
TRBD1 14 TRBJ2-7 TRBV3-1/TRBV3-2 CASSSGQQSYEQYF TGTGCCAGCAGCTCGGGACAGCAATCCTACGAGCAGTACTTC
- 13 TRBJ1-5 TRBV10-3 CAISESGAEPQHF TGTGCCATCAGTGAGTCAGGGGCAGAGCCCCAGCATTTT
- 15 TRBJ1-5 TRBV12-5 CASALGTPRGQPQHF TGTGCTAGTGCCCTCGGGACTCCTCGGGGTCAGCCCCAGCATTTT
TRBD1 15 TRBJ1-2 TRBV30 CAWSVGQGAGYGYTF TGTGCCTGGAGTGTTGGACAGGGGGCAGGCTATGGCTACACCTTC
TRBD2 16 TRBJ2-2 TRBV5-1 CASKVGTRGGNGELFF TGCGCCAGCAAAGTAGGGACCCGCGGGGGAAACGGGGAGCTGTTTTTT
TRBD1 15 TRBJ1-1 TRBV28 CASGLNWGQSTEAFF TGTGCCAGCGGGTTAAACTGGGGACAGAGCACTGAAGCTTTCTTT
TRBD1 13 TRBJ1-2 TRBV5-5 CASSLATGDGYTF TGTGCCAGCAGCTTGGCGACAGGGGATGGCTACACCTTC